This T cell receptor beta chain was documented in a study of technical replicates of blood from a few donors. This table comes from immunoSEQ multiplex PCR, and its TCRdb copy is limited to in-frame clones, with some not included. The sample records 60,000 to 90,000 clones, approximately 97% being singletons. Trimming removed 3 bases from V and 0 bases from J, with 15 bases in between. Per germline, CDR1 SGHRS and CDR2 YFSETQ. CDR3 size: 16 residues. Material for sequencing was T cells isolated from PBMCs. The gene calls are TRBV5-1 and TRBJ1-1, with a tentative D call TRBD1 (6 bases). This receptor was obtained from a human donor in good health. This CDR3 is CASSSDRLGMNTEAFF. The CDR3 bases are TGCGCCAGCAGCTCAGACAGGTTGGGCATGAACACTGAAGCTTTCTTT.